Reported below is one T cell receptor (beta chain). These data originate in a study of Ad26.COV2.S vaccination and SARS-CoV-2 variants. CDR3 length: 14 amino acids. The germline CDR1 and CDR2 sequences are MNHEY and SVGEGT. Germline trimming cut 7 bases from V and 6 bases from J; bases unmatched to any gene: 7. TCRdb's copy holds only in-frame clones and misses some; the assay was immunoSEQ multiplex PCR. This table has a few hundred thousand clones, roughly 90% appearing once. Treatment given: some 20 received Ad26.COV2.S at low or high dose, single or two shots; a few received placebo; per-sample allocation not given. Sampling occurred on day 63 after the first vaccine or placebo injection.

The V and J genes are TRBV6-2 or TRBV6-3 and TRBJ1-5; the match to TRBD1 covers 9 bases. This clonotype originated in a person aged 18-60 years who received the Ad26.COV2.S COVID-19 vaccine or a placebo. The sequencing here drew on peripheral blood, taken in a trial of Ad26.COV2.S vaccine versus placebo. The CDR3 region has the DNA TGTGCCAGCACCCCAACAGGGGGCGGTCAGCCCCAGCATTTT. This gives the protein CASTPTGGGQPQHF.